The next 14 T cell receptor beta chains were all read from a single sample in a study of blood T cell repertoires in COVID-19. Libraries were prepared by immunoSEQ multiplex PCR; TCRdb keeps only in-frame clonotypes and omits some of them. The repertoire holds some 130,000 clones, about 87% seen once, with about two fifths in the top ten. Sample: peripheral blood. These receptors all stem from a human donor in a cohort sampled during active COVID-19.

The chain is built from TRBV19 and TRBJ2-4; no reliable D call. V was trimmed by 6 bases and J by 2 bases, leaving 11 bases between them. The CDR3 sequence is 14 residues long. Germline values: CDR1 LNHDA, CDR2 SQIVND (reference sequence). The CDR3 sequence: CASRPLGTKNIQYF. The CDR3 DNA reads TGTGCCAGTAGACCCCTAGGAACCAAAAACATTCAGTACTTC.

This clone has a single count. This chain connects TRBV7-2 to TRBJ1-2, with 9 nucleotides matching TRBD1. CDR1 and CDR2 from the germline V gene are SGHTA and FQGNSA. Trimming at V came to 1 base and at J to 7 bases, leaving 7 bases not matched to a gene. This CDR3 has 15 amino acids. The CDR3 is CASSLVTGGATGYTF. The CDR3 DNA reads TGTGCCAGCAGCTTAGTAACAGGGGGCGCAACTGGCTACACCTTC.

The chain links TRBV18 to TRBJ1-3; 11 nucleotides line up with TRBD1. This CDR3 has 18 residues. V was pared by 6 bases and J by 1 base, with 11 bases of the junction left unmatched. CDR1 is KGHSH and CDR2 is LQKENI in the germline V gene. This CDR3 reads CASSPRTGGSISGNTIYF. Here the CDR3 DNA reads TGTGCCAGCTCTCCCCGGACAGGGGGCTCGATATCTGGAAACACCATATATTTT.

The CDR3 DNA sequence: TGTGCCAGCACCCAAGGGAGGGGGGAGAACTATGGCTACACCTTC. Amino acids: CASTQGRGENYGYTF. The chain carries TRBV6-5 and TRBJ1-2, with D perhaps TRBD1 (6 bases). Germline CDR1 is MNHEY and CDR2 is SVGAGI. The CDR3 loop spans 15 amino acids. V was shortened by 7 bases and J by 2 bases, with 17 bases between the two germline ends.

This chain joins TRBV19 and TRBJ1-6; TRBD1 is a possible D gene (5 bases). V was trimmed by 7 bases and J by 7 bases, leaving 17 bases between them. Looked up from germline, CDR1 is LNHDA and CDR2 is SQIVND (reference sequence). This CDR3 contains 15 residues. In DNA, the CDR3 is TGTGCCAGTATGGGGCGAGCGGGTGCAAATTCACCCCTCCACTTT. Its translation: CASMGRAGANSPLHF.

This clone was seen more than once but under ten times. The chain uses TRBV11-2 and TRBJ2-6; 8 bases map to TRBD1. In germline, CDR1 is SGHAT, CDR2 FQNNGV. CDR3 length: 17 residues. Losses at the gene ends were 6 bases for V and 1 base for J; bases not matched to a gene: 8. The CDR3 spells CASSYGTGVSGANVLTF. CDR3 DNA sequence: TGTGCCAGCAGTTATGGGACAGGAGTGTCTGGGGCCAACGTCCTGACTTTC.

The chain employs TRBV24-1 and TRBJ2-6; D gene uncertain. Trimming cost V 3 bases and J 0 bases, with 8 bases left between them. CDR3 length: 16 residues. Germline CDR1 reads KGHDR; CDR2 reads SFDVKD. In DNA form, the CDR3 reads TGTGCCACCAGTGATGAACATGGCTCTGGGGCCAACGTCCTGACTTTC. Amino acid sequence: CATSDEHGSGANVLTF.

This rearrangement joins TRBV5-6 to TRBJ2-1; TRBD2 is a possible D gene (6 bases). Germline CDR1 and CDR2: SGHDT and YYEEEE. The CDR3 is 15 residues long. The V and J ends lost 5 bases and 5 bases respectively, with 17 bases between them. Here the CDR3 reads CASSLGGRQHNEQFF. CDR3 bases: TGTGCCAGCAGTCTTGGGGGGAGACAGCACAATGAGCAGTTCTTC.

V gene TRBV3-1 (or the pseudogene TRBV3-2) combines with J gene TRBJ1-1; D might be TRBD1 (5 bases). The CDR3 contains 14 residues. Germline assignment: CDR1 LGHDT and CDR2 YNNKEL (reference sequence). Trimming took off 1 base at V and 3 bases at J, with 9 bases between the two ends. This CDR3 is CASSQGGRDTEAFF. CDR3 DNA: TGTGCCAGCAGCCAAGGGGGGAGGGACACTGAAGCTTTCTTT.

The chain recombines TRBV11-3 with TRBJ1-3; no definite D call. V gave up 0 bases and J gave up 6 bases, with 9 bases separating them. The CDR3 totals 14 residues. Germline assignment: CDR1 SGHNT and CDR2 YENEEA. The CDR3 here is CASSLDPATNTIYF. CDR3 DNA sequence: TGTGCCAGCAGCTTAGATCCTGCTACAAACACCATATATTTT.

The rearrangement uses TRBV19 and TRBJ2-7, with 10 bases aligning to TRBD2. With 6 bases clipped from V and 2 bases from J, the junction kept 1 base outside the gene matches. The CDR3 runs 13 residues. The germline CDR1 and CDR2 sequences are LNHDA and SQIVND (reference sequence). The CDR3 coding sequence is TGTGCCAGTAGAGCGGGGGGGACCTACGAGCAGTACTTC. It is translated as CASRAGGTYEQYF.

The V gene is TRBV25-1, the J gene TRBJ1-2, with 7 bases fitting TRBD1. Per the germline V gene, CDR1 is MGHDK and CDR2 is SYGVNS. Trimming took 4 bases from V and 4 from J; bases not matched to a gene: 9. CDR3 length: 15 residues. Here the CDR3 reads CASSGETDRRYGYTF. The CDR3 coding sequence is TGTGCCAGCAGTGGCGAAACGGACAGGCGCTATGGCTACACCTTC.

The chain employs TRBV11-2 and TRBJ1-1, with no clear D. CDR1 is SGHAT, CDR2 FQNNGV, per germline. CDR3 length equals 14 residues. The ends were cut back, 5 bases at V and 7 bases at J, with 17 bases in the middle. The CDR3 DNA reads as TGTGCCAGCAGCACACGGGATTACTATAATGAAGCTTTCTTT. Protein sequence: CASSTRDYYNEAFF.

The chain employs TRBV24-1 and TRBJ2-2; 8 positions agree with TRBD2. V shed 7 bases and J 0 bases; nucleotides not matched to a gene: 3. Germline V gene sequence: CDR1 KGHDR, CDR2 SFDVKD. The CDR3 runs 15 residues. The CDR3 here is CATRTGGPNTGELFF. CDR3 DNA: TGTGCCACCAGGACGGGAGGGCCGAACACCGGGGAGCTGTTTTTT.